In its sample, the clone carrying this T cell receptor (beta chain) was seen a few times. The data derive from a study of patients and donors after allogeneic stem cell transplantation. Between the trimmed V and J ends, which lost 7 bases and 3 bases, there was a span of 18 bases. Germline V lookup: CDR1 SEHNR, CDR2 FQNEAQ (reference sequence). The CDR3 length is 15 residues. A single record per CDR3 protein comes from TCRdb applying MiXCR to the RT-PCR reads. Here the sample spans roughly 150,000 distinct CDR3 sequences, approximately 25% being singletons. Input material: blood, either unsorted or a sorted T cell fraction (not recorded which). The genes are TRBV7-9 and TRBJ1-1; a possible D gene is TRBD1 (5 bases). This TCR came from a human donor who was either an allogeneic HSCT recipient or a stem cell or donor lymphocyte infusion donor (not recorded which). It is not recorded whose cells these are; they may come from a transplant donor. CDR3 protein: CASTLRVGEDTEAFF. CDR3 DNA: TGTGCCAGCACCCTAAGGGTAGGGGAGGACACTGAAGCTTTCTTT.